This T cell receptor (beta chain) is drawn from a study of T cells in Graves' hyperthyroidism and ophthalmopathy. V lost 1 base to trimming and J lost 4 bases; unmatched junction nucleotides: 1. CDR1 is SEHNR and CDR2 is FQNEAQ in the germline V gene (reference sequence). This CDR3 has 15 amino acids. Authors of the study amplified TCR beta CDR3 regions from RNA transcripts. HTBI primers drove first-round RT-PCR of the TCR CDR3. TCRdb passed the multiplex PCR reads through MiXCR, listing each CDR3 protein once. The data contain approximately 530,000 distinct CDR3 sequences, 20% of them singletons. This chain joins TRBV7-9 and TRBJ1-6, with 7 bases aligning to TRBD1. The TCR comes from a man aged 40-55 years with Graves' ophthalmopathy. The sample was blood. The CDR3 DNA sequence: TGTGCCAGCAGCTTAGAACAGGGGTATAATTCACCCCTCCACTTT. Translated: CASSLEQGYNSPLHF.